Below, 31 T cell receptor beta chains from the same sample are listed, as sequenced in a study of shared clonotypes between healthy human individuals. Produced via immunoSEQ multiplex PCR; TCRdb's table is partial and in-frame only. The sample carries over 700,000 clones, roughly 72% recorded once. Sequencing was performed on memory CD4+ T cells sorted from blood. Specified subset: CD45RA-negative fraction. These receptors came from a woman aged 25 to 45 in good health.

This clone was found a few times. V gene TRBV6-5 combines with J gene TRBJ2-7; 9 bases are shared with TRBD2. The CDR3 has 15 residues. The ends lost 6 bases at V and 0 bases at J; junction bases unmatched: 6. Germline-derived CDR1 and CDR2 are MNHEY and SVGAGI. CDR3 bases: TGTGCCAGCAGCTCTGGAGCGGGAGGCTCCTACGAGCAGTACTTC. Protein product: CASSSGAGGSYEQYF.

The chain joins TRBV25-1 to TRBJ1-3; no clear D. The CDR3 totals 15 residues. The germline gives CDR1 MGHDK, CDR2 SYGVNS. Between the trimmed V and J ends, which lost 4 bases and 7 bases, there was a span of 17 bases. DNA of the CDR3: TGTGCCAGCAGTGGGAGACATTCACAGATTAACACCATATATTTT. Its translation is CASSGRHSQINTIYF. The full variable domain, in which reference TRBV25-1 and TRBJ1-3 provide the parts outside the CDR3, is EADIYQTPRYLVIGTGKKITLECSQTMGHDKMYWYQQDPGMELHLIHYSYGVNSTEKGDLSSESTVSRIRTEHFPLTLESARPSHTSQYLCASSGRHSQINTIYFGEGSWLTVV.

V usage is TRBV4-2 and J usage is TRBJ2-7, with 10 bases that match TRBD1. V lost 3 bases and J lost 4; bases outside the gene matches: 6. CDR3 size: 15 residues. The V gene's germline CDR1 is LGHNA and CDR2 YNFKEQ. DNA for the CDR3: TGTGCCAGCAGCCAGGCCGGGACAGGGGAATACGAGCAGTACTTC. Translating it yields CASSQAGTGEYEQYF.

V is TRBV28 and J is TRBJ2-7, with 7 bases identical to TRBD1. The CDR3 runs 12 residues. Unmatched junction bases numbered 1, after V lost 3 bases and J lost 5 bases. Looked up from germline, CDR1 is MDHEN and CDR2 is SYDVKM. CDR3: CASSFDRDEQYF. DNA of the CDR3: TGTGCCAGCAGTTTCGACAGGGACGAGCAGTACTTC.

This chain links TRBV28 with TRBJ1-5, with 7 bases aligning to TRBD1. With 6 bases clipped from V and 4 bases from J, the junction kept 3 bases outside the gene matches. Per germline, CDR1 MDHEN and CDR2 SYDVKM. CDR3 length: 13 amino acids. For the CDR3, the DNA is TGTGCCAGCAGAAGACAGGGTAATCAGCCCCAGCATTTT. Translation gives CASRRQGNQPQHF.

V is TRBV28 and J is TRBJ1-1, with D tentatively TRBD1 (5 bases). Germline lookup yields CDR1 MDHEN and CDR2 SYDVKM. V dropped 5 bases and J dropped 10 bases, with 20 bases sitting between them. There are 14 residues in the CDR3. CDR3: CASSTHRLSLLAFF. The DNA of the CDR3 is TGTGCCAGCAGTACCCACAGGCTCAGTTTGCTAGCTTTCTTT.

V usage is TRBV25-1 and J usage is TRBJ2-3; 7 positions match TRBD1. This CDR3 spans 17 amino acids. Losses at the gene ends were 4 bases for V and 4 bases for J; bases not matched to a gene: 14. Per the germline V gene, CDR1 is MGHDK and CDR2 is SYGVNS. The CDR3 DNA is TGTGCCAGCAGTGTCCTCACGAGGGGGCGAGGAGCAGATACGCAGTATTTT. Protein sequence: CASSVLTRGRGADTQYF.

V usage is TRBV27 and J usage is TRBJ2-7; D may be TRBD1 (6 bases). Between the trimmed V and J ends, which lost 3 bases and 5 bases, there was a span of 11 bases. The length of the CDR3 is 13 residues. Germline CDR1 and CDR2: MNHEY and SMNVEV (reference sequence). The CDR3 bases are TGTGCCAGCAGTTTTCCCGGGACAAACGAGCAGTACTTC. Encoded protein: CASSFPGTNEQYF.

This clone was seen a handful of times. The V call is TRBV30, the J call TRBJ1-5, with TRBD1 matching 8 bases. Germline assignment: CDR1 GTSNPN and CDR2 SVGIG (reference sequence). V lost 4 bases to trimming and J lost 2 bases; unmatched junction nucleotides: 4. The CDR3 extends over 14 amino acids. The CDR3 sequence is CAWTQGAGNQPQHF. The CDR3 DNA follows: TGTGCCTGGACTCAGGGGGCTGGCAATCAGCCCCAGCATTTT.

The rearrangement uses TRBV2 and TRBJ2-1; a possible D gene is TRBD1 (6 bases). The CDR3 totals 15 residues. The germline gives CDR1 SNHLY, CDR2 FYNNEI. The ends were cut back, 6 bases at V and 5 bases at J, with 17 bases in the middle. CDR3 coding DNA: TGTGCCAGCAGCGAGGGACAAAGCTTTAACAATGAGCAGTTCTTC. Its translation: CASSEGQSFNNEQFF.

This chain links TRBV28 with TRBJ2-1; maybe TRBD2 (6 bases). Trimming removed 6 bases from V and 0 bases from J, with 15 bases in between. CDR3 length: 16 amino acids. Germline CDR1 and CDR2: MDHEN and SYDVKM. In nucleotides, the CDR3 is TGTGCCAGCAGCTCCCAGGACGGGAGCTCCTACAATGAGCAGTTCTTC. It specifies CASSSQDGSSYNEQFF. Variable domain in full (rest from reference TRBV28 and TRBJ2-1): DVKVTQSSRYLVKRTGEKVFLECVQDMDHENMFWYRQDPGLGLRLIYFSYDVKMKEKGDIPEGYSVSREKKERFSLILESASTNQTSMYLCASSSQDGSSYNEQFFGPGTRLTVL.

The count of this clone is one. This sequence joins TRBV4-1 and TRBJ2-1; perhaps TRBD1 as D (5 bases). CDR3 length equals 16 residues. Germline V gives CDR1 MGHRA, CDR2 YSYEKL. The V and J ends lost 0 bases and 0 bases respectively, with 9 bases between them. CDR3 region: CASSQDGASSYNEQFF. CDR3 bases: TGCGCCAGCAGCCAAGATGGGGCTAGCTCCTACAATGAGCAGTTCTTC.

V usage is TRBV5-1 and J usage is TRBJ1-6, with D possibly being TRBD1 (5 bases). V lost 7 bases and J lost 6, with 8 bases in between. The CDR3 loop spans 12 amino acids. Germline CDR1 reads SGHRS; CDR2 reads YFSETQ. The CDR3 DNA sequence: TGCGCCAGCGGGGACGGTAATTCACCCCTCCACTTT. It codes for CASGDGNSPLHF.

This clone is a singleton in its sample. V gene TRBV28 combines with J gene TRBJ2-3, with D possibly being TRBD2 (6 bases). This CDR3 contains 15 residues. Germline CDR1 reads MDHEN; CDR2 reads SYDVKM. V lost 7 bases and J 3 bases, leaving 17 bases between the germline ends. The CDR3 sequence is CASNPRGGATDTQYF. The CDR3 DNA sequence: TGTGCCAGCAACCCTAGGGGCGGGGCTACAGATACGCAGTATTTT.

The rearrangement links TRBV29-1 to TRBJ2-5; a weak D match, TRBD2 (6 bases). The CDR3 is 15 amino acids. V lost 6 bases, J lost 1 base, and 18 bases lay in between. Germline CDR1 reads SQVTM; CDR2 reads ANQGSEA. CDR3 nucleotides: TGCAGCGTAGCCTCCAACTCGGGGGTCCAAGAGACCCAGTACTTC. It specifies CSVASNSGVQETQYF.

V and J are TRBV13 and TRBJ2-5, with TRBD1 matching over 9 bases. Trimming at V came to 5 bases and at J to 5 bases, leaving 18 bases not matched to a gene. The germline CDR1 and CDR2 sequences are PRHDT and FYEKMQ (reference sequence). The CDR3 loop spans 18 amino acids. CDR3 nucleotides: TGTGCCAGCAGCCGAAACCCAAAATCCACAGGGGGCTTGGAGACCCAGTACTTC. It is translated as CASSRNPKSTGGLETQYF.

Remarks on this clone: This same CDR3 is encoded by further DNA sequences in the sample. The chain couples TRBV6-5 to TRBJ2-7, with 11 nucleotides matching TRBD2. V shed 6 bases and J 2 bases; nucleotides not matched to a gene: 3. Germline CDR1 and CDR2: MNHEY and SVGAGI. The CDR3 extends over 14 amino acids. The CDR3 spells CASRTTSGTYEQYF. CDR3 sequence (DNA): TGTGCCAGCAGGACGACTAGCGGGACCTACGAGCAGTACTTC.

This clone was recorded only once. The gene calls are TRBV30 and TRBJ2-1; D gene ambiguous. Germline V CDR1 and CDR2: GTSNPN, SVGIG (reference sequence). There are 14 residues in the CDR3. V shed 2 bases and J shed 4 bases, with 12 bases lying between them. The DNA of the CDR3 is TGTGCCTGGAGTAGGTACAGCGATTACAATGAGCAGTTCTTC. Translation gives CAWSRYSDYNEQFF.

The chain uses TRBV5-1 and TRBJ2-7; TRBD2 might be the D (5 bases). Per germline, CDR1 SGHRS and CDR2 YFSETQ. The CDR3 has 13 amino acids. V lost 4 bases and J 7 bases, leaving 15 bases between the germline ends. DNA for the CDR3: TGCGCCAGCAGCCTCTTATACGGGGAAGAGCAGTACTTC. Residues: CASSLLYGEEQYF.

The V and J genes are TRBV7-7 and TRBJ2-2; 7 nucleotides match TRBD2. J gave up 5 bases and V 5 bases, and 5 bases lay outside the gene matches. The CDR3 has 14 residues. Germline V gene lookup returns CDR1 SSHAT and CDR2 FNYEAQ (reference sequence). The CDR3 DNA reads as TGTGCCAGCAGCCGCAGCGGGATAACCGGGGAGCTGTTTTTT. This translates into CASSRSGITGELFF.

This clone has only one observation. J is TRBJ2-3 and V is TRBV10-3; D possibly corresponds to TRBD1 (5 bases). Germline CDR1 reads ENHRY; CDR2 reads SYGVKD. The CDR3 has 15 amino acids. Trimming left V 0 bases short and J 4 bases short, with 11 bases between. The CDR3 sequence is CAISESAGLSDTQYF. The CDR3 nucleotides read TGTGCCATCAGTGAGTCAGCAGGGTTATCAGATACGCAGTATTTT.

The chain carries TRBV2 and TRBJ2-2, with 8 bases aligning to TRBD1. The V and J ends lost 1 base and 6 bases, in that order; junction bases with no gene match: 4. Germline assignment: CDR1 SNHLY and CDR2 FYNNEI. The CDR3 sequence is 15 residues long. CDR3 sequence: CASSEGRGLAGELFF. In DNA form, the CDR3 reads TGTGCCAGCAGTGAAGGCAGGGGGCTTGCCGGGGAGCTGTTTTTT.

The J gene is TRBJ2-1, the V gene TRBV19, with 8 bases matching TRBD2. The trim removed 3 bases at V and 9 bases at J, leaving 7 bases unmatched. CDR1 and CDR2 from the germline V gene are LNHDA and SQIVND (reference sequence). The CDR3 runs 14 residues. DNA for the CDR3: TGTGCCAGTAGTATTGCGGGAGGAGCACCTGAGCAGTTCTTC. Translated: CASSIAGGAPEQFF. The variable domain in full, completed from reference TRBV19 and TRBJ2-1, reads DGGITQSPKYLFRKEGQNVTLSCEQNLNHDAMYWYRQDPGQGLRLIYYSQIVNDFQKGDIAEGYSVSREKKESFPLTVTSAQKNPTAFYLCASSIAGGAPEQFFGPGTRLTVL.

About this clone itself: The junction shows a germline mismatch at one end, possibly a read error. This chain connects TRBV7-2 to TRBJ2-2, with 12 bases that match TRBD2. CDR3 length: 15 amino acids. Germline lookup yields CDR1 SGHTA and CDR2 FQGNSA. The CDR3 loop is CASSLAGGSTGELFF. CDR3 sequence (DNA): TGTGCCAGCAGCCTAGCGGGAGGGTCTACCGGGGAGCTGTTTTTT.

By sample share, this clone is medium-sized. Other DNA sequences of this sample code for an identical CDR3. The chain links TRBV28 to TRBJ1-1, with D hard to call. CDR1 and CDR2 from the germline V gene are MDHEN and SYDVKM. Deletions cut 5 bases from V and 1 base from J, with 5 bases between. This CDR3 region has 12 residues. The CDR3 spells CASSASNTEAFF. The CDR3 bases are TGTGCCAGCAGTGCTTCGAACACTGAAGCTTTCTTT. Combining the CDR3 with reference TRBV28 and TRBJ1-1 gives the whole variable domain DVKVTQSSRYLVKRTGEKVFLECVQDMDHENMFWYRQDPGLGLRLIYFSYDVKMKEKGDIPEGYSVSREKKERFSLILESASTNQTSMYLCASSASNTEAFFGQGTRLTVV.

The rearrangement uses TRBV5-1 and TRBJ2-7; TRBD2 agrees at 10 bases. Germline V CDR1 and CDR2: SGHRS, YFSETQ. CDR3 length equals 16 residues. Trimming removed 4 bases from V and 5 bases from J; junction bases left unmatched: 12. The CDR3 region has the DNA TGCGCCAGCAGCAAGACCGCTAGCGGGAGAAATGACGAGCAGTACTTC. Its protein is CASSKTASGRNDEQYF. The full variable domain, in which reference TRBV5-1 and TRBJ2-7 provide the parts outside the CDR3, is KAGVTQTPRYLIKTRGQQVTLSCSPISGHRSVSWYQQTPGQGLQFLFEYFSETQRNKGNFPGRFSGRQFSNSRSEMNVSTLELGDSALYLCASSKTASGRNDEQYFGPGTRLTVT.

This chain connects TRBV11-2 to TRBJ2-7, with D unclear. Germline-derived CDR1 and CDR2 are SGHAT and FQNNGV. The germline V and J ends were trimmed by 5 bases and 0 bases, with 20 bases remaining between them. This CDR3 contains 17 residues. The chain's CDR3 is CASSRVEKWAHSYEQYF. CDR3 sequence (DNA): TGTGCCAGCAGCCGTGTCGAGAAGTGGGCCCACTCCTACGAGCAGTACTTC.

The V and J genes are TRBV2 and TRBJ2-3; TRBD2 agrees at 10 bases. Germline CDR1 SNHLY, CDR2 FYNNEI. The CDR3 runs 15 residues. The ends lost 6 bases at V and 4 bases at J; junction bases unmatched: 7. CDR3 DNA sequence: TGTGCCAGCAGAGCATTAGCGGGAGGATCAGATACGCAGTATTTT. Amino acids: CASRALAGGSDTQYF. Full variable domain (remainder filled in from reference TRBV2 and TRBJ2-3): EPEVTQTPSHQVTQMGQEVILRCVPISNHLYFYWYRQILGQKVEFLVSFYNNEISEKSEIFDDQFSVERPDGSNFTLKIRSTKLEDSAMYFCASRALAGGSDTQYFGPGTRLTVL.

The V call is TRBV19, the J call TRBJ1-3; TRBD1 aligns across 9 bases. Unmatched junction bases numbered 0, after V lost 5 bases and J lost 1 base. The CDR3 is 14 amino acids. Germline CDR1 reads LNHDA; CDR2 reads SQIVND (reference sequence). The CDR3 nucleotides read TGTGCCAGTAGTGGGACAGGGTCTGGAAACACCATATATTTT. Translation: CASSGTGSGNTIYF.

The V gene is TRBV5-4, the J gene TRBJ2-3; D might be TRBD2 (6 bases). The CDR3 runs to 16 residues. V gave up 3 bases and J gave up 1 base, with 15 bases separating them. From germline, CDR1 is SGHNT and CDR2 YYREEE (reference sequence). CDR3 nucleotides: TGTGCCAGCAGCTCTACGGGACTCGGTCGCACAGATACGCAGTATTTT. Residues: CASSSTGLGRTDTQYF.

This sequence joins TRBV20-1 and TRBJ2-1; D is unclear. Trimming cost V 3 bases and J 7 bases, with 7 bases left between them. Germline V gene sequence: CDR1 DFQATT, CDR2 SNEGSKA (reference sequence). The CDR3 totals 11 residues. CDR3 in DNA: TGCAGTGCTAGGAAAAGGAATGAGCAGTTCTTC. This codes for CSARKRNEQFF.